The TCR beta chain described here comes from a study of circulating CD8 cells and anti-PD-1 response in melanoma. On the study more broadly: Of roughly 13 patients, seven got anti-PD-1 first and six had prior therapy. Study outcomes and limitations: Tumor reactivity was tested by peptide assays on expanded sorted subsets.

Four subsets defined by PD-1 and/or TIGIT were sorted from live CD3+CD8+TCRalphabeta+ cells. In its sample, this clonotype is medium-sized. Its antigen is undetermined. Each library started from 15 ng of total RNA using the QIAseq Immune Repertoire TCR panel. MiXCR, run by TCRdb on the reads, gives a single entry per CDR3 protein. The sample consists of 210 or so distinct CDR3 sequences, around 7.3% of them appearing once. This clonotype was sampled from a human donor with melanoma. Sequences were derived from CD8+ T cells from PBMCs, sampled at baseline or after one month of anti-PD-1 therapy (not recorded which).

The CDR3 sequence: CATERGDEQYF. Written as DNA, the CDR3 is TGTGCCACCGAAAGGGGGGACGAGCAGTACTTC. The chain employs TRBV6-1 and TRBJ2-7, with D perhaps given as TRBD1 or TRBD2 (6 bases each). The germline V gene encodes CDR1 MNHNS and CDR2 SASEGT. V lost 10 bases and J lost 5, with 12 bases in between. CDR3 length equals 11 residues.